Following are 29 T cell receptor beta chains from one sample sequenced in a study of blood T cell repertoires in COVID-19. The data were produced by immunoSEQ multiplex PCR, yet TCRdb's version contains in-frame clones alone and is incomplete. The profile shows 110,000 to 150,000 clones, about 87% of them singletons. The sample consisted of peripheral blood. These receptors were obtained from a human donor in a cohort sampled during active COVID-19.

The J gene is TRBJ2-2, the V gene TRBV6-2 or TRBV6-3; D call uncertain. V was cut by 4 bases and J by 5 bases, with 8 bases left in between. Germline V gene sequence: CDR1 MNHEY, CDR2 SVGEGT. This CDR3 is 13 amino acids long. This CDR3 is CASSWLVTGELFF. The DNA of the CDR3 is TGTGCCAGCAGTTGGTTAGTAACCGGGGAGCTGTTTTTT.

V usage is TRBV28 and J usage is TRBJ1-5, with 10 nucleotides matching TRBD1. Germline CDR1 is MDHEN and CDR2 is SYDVKM. CDR3 size: 17 residues. V shed 7 bases, J shed 5 bases, and the junction held 14 bases outside the gene matches. In DNA form, the CDR3 reads TGTGCCAGCAATTTTCCGGCCGGGACAGGGGAGGATCAGCCCCAGCATTTT. Amino acids: CASNFPAGTGEDQPQHF.

The chain combines TRBV5-1 with TRBJ2-7, with D possibly being TRBD1 (6 bases). The germline CDR1 and CDR2 sequences are SGHRS and YFSETQ. The ends were cut back, 1 base at V and 3 bases at J, with 17 bases in the middle. The CDR3 has 16 amino acids. CDR3 in amino acids: CASSLTRQVNVYEQYF. The CDR3 DNA sequence: TGCGCCAGCAGCTTGACGAGACAGGTGAACGTCTACGAGCAGTACTTC.

The chain is built from TRBV6-5 and TRBJ1-2; 9 nucleotides match TRBD1. Germline assignment: CDR1 MNHEY and CDR2 SVGAGI. V dropped 5 bases and J dropped 8; count of bases not matched to a gene: 12. The CDR3 is 15 amino acids. CDR3: CASSHRQGENQGYTF. In DNA form, the CDR3 reads TGTGCCAGCAGTCACCGACAGGGGGAAAATCAAGGCTACACCTTC.

The chain links TRBV7-2 to TRBJ1-1; D unclear. The CDR3 contains 13 residues. Germline lookup yields CDR1 SGHTA and CDR2 FQGNSA. V gave up 0 bases and J gave up 4 bases, with 6 bases separating them. CDR3 residues: CASSLAAVTEAFF. The DNA of the CDR3 is TGTGCCAGCAGCTTAGCGGCAGTCACTGAAGCTTTCTTT.

This chain connects TRBV6-5 to TRBJ1-1, with D perhaps TRBD1 (6 bases). Germline CDR1 MNHEY, CDR2 SVGAGI. The CDR3 has 13 amino acids. Trimming left V 4 bases short and J 10 bases short, with 16 bases between. The CDR3 here is CASSLDFQGRAFF. The CDR3 DNA reads TGTGCCAGCAGTTTAGACTTCCAGGGGAGAGCTTTCTTT.

This clone has just a few counts. The chain joins TRBV6-2 or TRBV6-3 to TRBJ2-1, with 7 bases lining up with TRBD2. In germline, CDR1 is MNHEY, CDR2 SVGEGT. J gave up 7 bases and V 0 bases, and 15 bases lay outside the gene matches. This CDR3 spans 18 amino acids. The CDR3, as DNA: TGTGCCAGCAGTTACTCGGGGCTGGGCGATCCCGGGGGGAATGAGCAGTTCTTC. This gives the protein CASSYSGLGDPGGNEQFF.

V usage is TRBV2 and J usage is TRBJ2-2, with D possibly being TRBD2 (5 bases). The CDR3 is 13 residues long. Germline CDR1 reads SNHLY; CDR2 reads FYNNEI. Trimming shortened V by 8 bases and J by 5 bases, and 12 bases separated the two germline ends. The CDR3 protein is CASGPGKTGELFF. The CDR3 DNA reads TGTGCCAGCGGCCCCGGGAAGACCGGGGAGCTGTTTTTT.

The chain uses TRBV6-5 and TRBJ1-2; D is perhaps TRBD1 (5 bases). Germline V gives CDR1 MNHEY, CDR2 SVGAGI. This CDR3 region has 12 residues. V lost 4 bases to trimming and J lost 7 bases, with 10 bases between them. CDR3: CASSFATVGYTF. In nucleotides, the CDR3 is TGTGCCAGCAGTTTTGCGACAGTTGGCTACACCTTC.

The chain combines TRBV6-2 or TRBV6-3 with TRBJ2-1; a weak D match, TRBD1 (7 bases). The V end lost 6 bases, the J end lost 7 bases, and 19 bases lay between the germline ends. In germline, CDR1 is MNHEY, CDR2 SVGEGT. CDR3 length: 15 residues. The CDR3 loop is CASSPPGGFVNEQFF. CDR3 DNA: TGTGCCAGCAGCCCCCCAGGGGGGTTCGTGAATGAGCAGTTCTTC.

V and J are TRBV19 and TRBJ1-1, with D maybe TRBD1 (6 bases). Trimming took off 1 base at V and 0 bases at J, with 9 bases between the two ends. Germline V gene data show CDR1 as LNHDA and CDR2 as SQIVND (reference sequence). This CDR3 is built from 15 residues. The CDR3 is CASSIGNRVNTEAFF. Written as DNA, the CDR3 is TGTGCCAGTAGTATAGGTAACAGGGTGAACACTGAAGCTTTCTTT.

This chain joins TRBV28 and TRBJ2-7; the D gene is possibly TRBD1 (6 bases). Trimming pared 6 bases from V and 6 bases from J, leaving 15 bases between. The CDR3 is 13 amino acids. Germline V gene sequence: CDR1 MDHEN, CDR2 SYDVKM. The CDR3 region has the DNA TGTGCCAGCAGACCTGGGGGCAGTCCCGAGCAGTACGTC. As protein: CASRPGGSPEQYV.

This clone was found a few times. The chain is built from TRBV5-1 and TRBJ2-1; 8 bases align to TRBD2. The CDR3 contains 15 residues. The ends lost 0 bases at V and 8 bases at J; junction bases unmatched: 7. Germline lookup yields CDR1 SGHRS and CDR2 YFSETQ. In nucleotides, the CDR3 is TGCGCCAGCAGCTTGGAGGGCGGGAGGAACCATGAGCAGTTCTTC. It encodes CASSLEGGRNHEQFF. The full variable domain, its missing parts supplied by reference TRBV5-1 and TRBJ2-1, is KAGVTQTPRYLIKTRGQQVTLSCSPISGHRSVSWYQQTPGQGLQFLFEYFSETQRNKGNFPGRFSGRQFSNSRSEMNVSTLELGDSALYLCASSLEGGRNHEQFFGPGTRLTVL.

The chain is built from TRBV10-3 and TRBJ2-1; 8 bases align to TRBD2. V lost 4 bases and J lost 5; bases outside the gene matches: 4. The CDR3 consists of 14 residues. CDR1 ENHRY and CDR2 SYGVKD come from the germline V gene. For the CDR3, the DNA is TGTGCCATCAGTGGTAGTAGCGGGGACAATGAGCAGTTCTTC. Its translation: CAISGSSGDNEQFF.

This clone was counted a few times. Relative to the germline gene, one junction end is altered; a read error may explain this. V is TRBV7-7 and J is TRBJ2-2, with 10 bases lining up with TRBD2. Looked up from germline, CDR1 is SSHAT and CDR2 is FNYEAQ (reference sequence). The CDR3 length is 16 residues. Written as DNA, the CDR3 is TGTGCTAGCAGCTCAGAGCGGGGGGGACGCACCGGGGAGCTGTTTTTT. Amino acids: CASSSERGGRTGELFF.

The chain has TRBV20-1 and TRBJ1-1; D not certain. Trimming pared 6 bases from V and 8 bases from J, leaving 10 bases between. This CDR3 spans 10 amino acids. The germline V gene has CDR1 DFQATT and CDR2 SNEGSKA (reference sequence). For the CDR3, the DNA is TGCAGTGCGGCACGGGGAGAAGCTTTCTTT. Translation: CSAARGEAFF.

This chain joins TRBV5-1 and TRBJ2-1; a weak D match, TRBD1 (6 bases). CDR1 and CDR2 (germline): SGHRS, YFSETQ. The CDR3 is made up of 14 amino acids. The ends were cut back, 0 bases at V and 6 bases at J, with 10 bases in the middle. The CDR3 spells CASSLVAGANEQFF. In DNA, the CDR3 is TGCGCCAGCAGCTTGGTCGCAGGGGCCAATGAGCAGTTCTTC.

The rearrangement joins TRBV6-1 to TRBJ1-5, with D possibly being TRBD1 (5 bases). CDR1 is MNHNS and CDR2 is SASEGT in the germline V gene. V was clipped by 1 base and J by 6 bases, with 7 bases between them. The CDR3 totals 13 residues. CDR3 protein: CASSEDRFQPQHF. The CDR3 coding sequence is TGTGCCAGCAGTGAAGACAGGTTTCAGCCCCAGCATTTT.

This clone was observed a single time. The chain couples TRBV11-1 to TRBJ2-1; 9 positions match TRBD1. Germline-derived CDR1 and CDR2 are SGHAT and FQDESV (reference sequence). V shed 5 bases and J 4 bases; nucleotides not matched to a gene: 6. There are 15 residues in the CDR3. The CDR3 nucleotides are TGTGCCAGCAGCCCAGGACAGGGGCGTTACAATGAGCAGTTCTTC. Translation: CASSPGQGRYNEQFF.

The chain combines TRBV11-3 with TRBJ2-7; TRBD2 agrees at 10 bases. The V gene's germline CDR1 is SGHNT and CDR2 YENEEA. This CDR3 region has 15 residues. J gave up 6 bases and V 2 bases, and 7 bases lay outside the gene matches. The DNA of the CDR3 is TGTGCCAGCAGCTTAACAGCGGGAGGGATAGGCGAGCAGTACGTC. Residues: CASSLTAGGIGEQYV.

V is TRBV5-1 and J is TRBJ2-3; D is possibly TRBD1 (6 bases). V shed 4 bases and J shed 2 bases, with 17 bases lying between them. The CDR3 sequence is 16 residues long. Germline values: CDR1 SGHRS, CDR2 YFSETQ. The CDR3, as DNA: TGCGCCAGCAGCCTTTCCCCGGACAGTTTCACAGATACGCAGTATTTT. Translation: CASSLSPDSFTDTQYF.

This chain joins TRBV19 and TRBJ1-1, with 7 bases fitting TRBD1. This CDR3 is 13 amino acids long. V dropped 5 bases and J dropped 3; count of bases not matched to a gene: 3. Germline V lookup: CDR1 LNHDA, CDR2 SQIVND (reference sequence). The CDR3 sequence is CASSRDRDTEAFF. The CDR3 coding sequence is TGTGCCAGTAGTCGCGACAGGGACACTGAAGCTTTCTTT.

The chain couples TRBV19 to TRBJ1-2, with TRBD1 matching 7 bases. This CDR3 comprises 14 residues. Germline V gene data show CDR1 as LNHDA and CDR2 as SQIVND (reference sequence). The V segment lost 5 bases and the J segment 5 bases; nucleotides outside the gene matches: 8. The CDR3 sequence: CASSVQTGRYGYTF. DNA of the CDR3: TGTGCCAGTAGTGTCCAGACAGGGAGGTATGGCTACACCTTC.

J is TRBJ1-3 and V is TRBV11-3, with D possibly matching TRBD1 (6 bases). Trimming cost V 8 bases and J 0 bases, with 11 bases left between them. CDR1 SGHNT and CDR2 YENEEA come from the germline V gene. The CDR3 loop spans 14 amino acids. The CDR3 spells CASEQGLSGNTIYF. For the CDR3, the DNA is TGTGCCAGCGAACAGGGCCTCTCTGGAAACACCATATATTTT.

The CDR3 DNA reads TGTGCCAGCACCGCAGGGCATGAAAAACTGTTTTTT. Amino acids: CASTAGHEKLFF. The chain joins TRBV12-3 or TRBV12-4 to TRBJ1-4, with D possibly TRBD1 on 5 matching bases. The CDR3 totals 12 residues. Trimming took off 7 bases at V and 6 bases at J, with 9 bases between the two ends.

J is TRBJ1-1 and V is TRBV7-8; 9 bases align to TRBD1. This CDR3 has 18 amino acids. The V gene's germline CDR1 is SGHVS and CDR2 FQNEAQ. With 5 bases clipped from V and 3 bases from J, the junction kept 16 bases outside the gene matches. The CDR3 loop reads CASSPPGTGMIRDTEAFF. In nucleotides, the CDR3 is TGTGCCAGCAGCCCTCCCGGGACAGGGATGATCCGCGACACTGAAGCTTTCTTT.

The V call is TRBV19, the J call TRBJ2-2; the match to TRBD1 covers 7 bases. The germline V gene encodes CDR1 LNHDA and CDR2 SQIVND (reference sequence). J lost 3 bases, V lost 7 bases, and 8 bases had no gene match. The CDR3 extends over 15 amino acids. The CDR3 DNA reads TGTGCCAGTATGGACAGGACAGCATACACCGGGGAGCTGTTTTTT. Translation gives CASMDRTAYTGELFF.

The chain carries TRBV19 and TRBJ2-7; the match to TRBD2 covers 7 bases. This CDR3 has 14 residues. The junction had 5 bases not matched to a gene; V was cut back by 6 bases and J by 0 bases. Germline CDR1 and CDR2: LNHDA and SQIVND (reference sequence). The chain's CDR3 is CASSRGVRSYEQYF. CDR3 bases: TGTGCCAGTAGCCGGGGGGTTCGCTCCTACGAGCAGTACTTC.

The chain couples TRBV19 to TRBJ1-1, with no clear D. CDR1 LNHDA and CDR2 SQIVND come from the germline V gene (reference sequence). The CDR3 is 13 residues long. The V end lost 5 bases, the J end lost 0 bases, and 7 bases lay between the germline ends. The CDR3 region is CASSFAMNTEAFF. CDR3 in DNA: TGTGCCAGTAGTTTCGCTATGAACACTGAAGCTTTCTTT.